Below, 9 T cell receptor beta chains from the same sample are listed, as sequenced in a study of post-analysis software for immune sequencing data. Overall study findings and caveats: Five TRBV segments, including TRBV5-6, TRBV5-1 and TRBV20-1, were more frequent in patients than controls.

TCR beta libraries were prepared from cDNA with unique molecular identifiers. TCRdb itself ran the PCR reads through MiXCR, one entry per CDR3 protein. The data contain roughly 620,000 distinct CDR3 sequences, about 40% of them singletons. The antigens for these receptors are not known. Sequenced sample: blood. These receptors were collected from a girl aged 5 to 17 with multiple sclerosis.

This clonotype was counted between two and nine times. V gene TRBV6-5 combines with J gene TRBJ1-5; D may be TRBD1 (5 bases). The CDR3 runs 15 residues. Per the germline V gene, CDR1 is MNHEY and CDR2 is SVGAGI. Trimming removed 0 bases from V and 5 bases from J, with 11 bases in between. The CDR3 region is CASSYSGQQDQPQHF. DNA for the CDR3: TGTGCCAGCAGTTACTCGGGGCAGCAAGATCAGCCCCAGCATTTT.

The CDR3: CASSLAGFGSYEQYF. CDR3 DNA: TGCGCCAGCAGCTTGGCGGGGTTTGGGTCCTACGAGCAGTACTTC. The chain recombines TRBV5-1 with TRBJ2-7; D is perhaps TRBD2 (5 bases). V was pared by 0 bases and J by 1 base, with 11 bases between. The germline CDR1 and CDR2 sequences are SGHRS and YFSETQ. This CDR3 contains 15 residues.

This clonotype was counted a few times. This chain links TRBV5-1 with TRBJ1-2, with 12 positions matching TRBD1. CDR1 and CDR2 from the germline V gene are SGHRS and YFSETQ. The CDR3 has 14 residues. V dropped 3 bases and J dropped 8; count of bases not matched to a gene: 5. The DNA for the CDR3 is TGCGCCAGCAGCTCTCCCGGGACAGGGGGCGGCTACACCTTC. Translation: CASSSPGTGGGYTF.

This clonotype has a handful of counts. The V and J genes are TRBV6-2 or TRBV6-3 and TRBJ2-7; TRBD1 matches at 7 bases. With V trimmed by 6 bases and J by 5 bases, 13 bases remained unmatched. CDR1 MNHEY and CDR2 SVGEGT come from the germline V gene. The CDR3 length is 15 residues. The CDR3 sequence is CASSHSSMTGHEQYF. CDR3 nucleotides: TGTGCCAGCAGCCACTCTTCTATGACAGGGCACGAGCAGTACTTC.

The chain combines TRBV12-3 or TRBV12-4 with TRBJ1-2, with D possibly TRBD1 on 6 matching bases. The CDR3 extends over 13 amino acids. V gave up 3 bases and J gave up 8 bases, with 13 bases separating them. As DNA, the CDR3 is TGTGCCAGCAGTTTCGCAGGGGCTGAGGGCTACACCTTC. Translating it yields CASSFAGAEGYTF.

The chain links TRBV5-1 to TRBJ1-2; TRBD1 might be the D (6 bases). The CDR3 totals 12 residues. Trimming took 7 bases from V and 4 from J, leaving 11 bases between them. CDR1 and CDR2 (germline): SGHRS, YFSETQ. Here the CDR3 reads CASRQDSYGYTF. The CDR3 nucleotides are TGCGCCAGCCGACAGGATTCCTATGGCTACACCTTC.

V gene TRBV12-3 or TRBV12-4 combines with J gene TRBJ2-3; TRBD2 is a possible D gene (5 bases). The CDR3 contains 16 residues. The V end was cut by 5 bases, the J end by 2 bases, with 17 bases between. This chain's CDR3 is CASSPHPERFTDTQYF. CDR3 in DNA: TGTGCCAGCAGTCCCCACCCCGAGCGGTTCACAGATACGCAGTATTTT.

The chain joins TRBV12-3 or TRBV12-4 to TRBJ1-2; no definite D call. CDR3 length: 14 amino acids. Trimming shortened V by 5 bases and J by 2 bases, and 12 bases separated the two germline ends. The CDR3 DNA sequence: TGTGCCAGCAGTCCCAACTCAAGAAACTATGGCTACACCTTC. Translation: CASSPNSRNYGYTF.

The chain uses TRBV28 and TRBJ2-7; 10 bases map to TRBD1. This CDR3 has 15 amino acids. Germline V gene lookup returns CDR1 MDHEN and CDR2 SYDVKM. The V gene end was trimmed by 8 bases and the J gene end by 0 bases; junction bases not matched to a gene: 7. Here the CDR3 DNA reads TGTGCCAGCCTTTCGGGACAGGGGAGCTCCTACGAGCAGTACTTC. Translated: CASLSGQGSSYEQYF.